The 22 T cell receptor beta chains below were found in one sample sequenced in a study of shared clonotypes between healthy human individuals. Selected positively for CCR7 and CD45RO-negative, naive CD8 cells excluded terminally differentiated effector memory CD45RA+ cells. Sequencing used immunoSEQ multiplex PCR; TCRdb keeps in-frame clones, though not all of them. Here the sample spans roughly 2 million clones, about 95% being singletons. The source material was naive CD8+ T cells sorted from blood. Every receptor here comes from a man between 18 and 29 years old in good health.

On this clone: The same CDR3 can be traced to other DNA sequences in this sample. The chain is built from TRBV10-2 and TRBJ2-1; perhaps D is TRBD1 or TRBD2 (7 bases each). Germline-derived CDR1 and CDR2 are WSHSY and SAAADI. Trimming shortened V by 4 bases and J by 4 bases, and 11 bases separated the two germline ends. The CDR3 loop spans 14 amino acids. The CDR3 loop reads CASSGEGAYNEQFF. The CDR3 DNA is TGCGCCAGCAGTGGGGAGGGGGCTTACAATGAGCAGTTCTTC.

The gene calls are TRBV2 and TRBJ1-4; tentatively, D is TRBD1 (6 bases). The CDR3 extends over 18 amino acids. CDR1 and CDR2 from the germline V gene are SNHLY and FYNNEI. Trimming cost V 4 bases and J 0 bases, with 18 bases left between them. CDR3 sequence (DNA): TGTGCCAGCAGTGGAGGGGCAGGGGCGATCACAACTAATGAAAAACTGTTTTTT. This translates into CASSGGAGAITTNEKLFF.

V is TRBV4-3 and J is TRBJ2-7; D unresolved. The CDR3 contains 15 residues. The germline V and J ends were trimmed by 0 bases and 0 bases, with 9 bases remaining between them. CDR1 is LGHNA, CDR2 YSLEER, per germline. The CDR3 reads CASSQDFPASYEQYF. In DNA form, the CDR3 reads TGCGCCAGCAGCCAAGATTTTCCCGCCTCCTACGAGCAGTACTTC.

As to this clone: Other DNA sequences in the sample encode the same CDR3. The rearrangement links TRBV19 to TRBJ1-5; D is undetermined. The CDR3 runs 13 residues. V lost 8 bases and J 0 bases, leaving 8 bases between the germline ends. Germline V lookup: CDR1 LNHDA, CDR2 SQIVND (reference sequence). The CDR3 loop is CASSTDSNQPQHF. The DNA of the CDR3 is TGTGCCAGTTCCACCGATAGCAATCAGCCCCAGCATTTT.

The chain recombines TRBV7-8 with TRBJ2-3; D is possibly TRBD2 (5 bases). The length of the CDR3 is 15 residues. Germline lookup yields CDR1 SGHVS and CDR2 FQNEAQ. V lost 5 bases to trimming and J lost 5 bases, with 17 bases between them. CDR3 coding DNA: TGTGCCAGCAGCCTTAGCGTGTCCCCGCGAGATACGCAGTATTTT. This sequence encodes CASSLSVSPRDTQYF.

This clone occurred once. Other DNA sequences in this sample translate to the same CDR3. This chain joins TRBV4-3 and TRBJ2-1; the match to TRBD2 covers 15 bases. Unmatched junction bases numbered 8, after V lost 2 bases and J lost 0 bases. This CDR3 has 20 amino acids. Germline CDR1 is LGHNA and CDR2 is YSLEER. The CDR3 protein is CASSQTGLAGGPSSYNEQFF. DNA of the CDR3: TGCGCCAGCAGCCAAACGGGACTAGCGGGAGGCCCTAGCTCCTACAATGAGCAGTTCTTC.

Comments on this clone: The junction and the germline gene differ at one end; a read error may be behind it. The rearrangement uses TRBV7-7 and TRBJ2-5; possibly TRBD1 for D (5 bases). This CDR3 contains 15 residues. Germline loops: CDR1 SSHAT, CDR2 FNYEAQ (reference sequence). The CDR3 sequence: CASSLNPRDGETQYF. The DNA for the CDR3 is TGTGCTAGCAGCTTAAACCCCAGGGATGGAGAGACCCAGTACTTC.

In nucleotides, the CDR3 is TGTGCCACCTCCCAGGGATCTCTCAGCGAGCAGTACTTC. Amino acid sequence: CATSQGSLSEQYF. V is TRBV6-1 and J is TRBJ2-7; weak D call: TRBD1 (5 bases). The CDR3 totals 13 residues. Germline CDR1 is MNHNS and CDR2 is SASEGT. V dropped 10 bases and J dropped 6 bases, with 19 bases sitting between them.

The chain employs TRBV29-1 and TRBJ1-4, with TRBD1 matching over 7 bases. With V trimmed by 5 bases and J by 7 bases, 4 bases remained unmatched. This CDR3 region has 12 residues. Per germline, CDR1 SQVTM and CDR2 ANQGSEA. The CDR3 loop is CSVRSGGEKLFF. For the CDR3, the DNA is TGCAGCGTTCGGTCAGGGGGTGAAAAACTGTTTTTT.

The V call is TRBV5-1, the J call TRBJ2-7; 9 positions agree with TRBD1. V was pared by 0 bases and J by 0 bases, with 1 base of the junction left unmatched. There are 15 residues in the CDR3. The germline CDR1 and CDR2 sequences are SGHRS and YFSETQ. CDR3 protein: CASSLDRGHSYEQYF. The CDR3, as DNA: TGCGCCAGCAGCTTGGACAGGGGGCACTCCTACGAGCAGTACTTC.

The chain carries TRBV6-5 and TRBJ2-2; 11 bases align to TRBD1. The V gene end was trimmed by 6 bases and the J gene end by 5 bases; junction bases not matched to a gene: 5. CDR1 is MNHEY, CDR2 SVGAGI, per germline. This CDR3 contains 15 residues. CDR3 coding DNA: TGTGCCAGCAGGATGGACAGGGGGCTAACCGGGGAGCTGTTTTTT. This encodes CASRMDRGLTGELFF.

V gene TRBV19 combines with J gene TRBJ2-7, with 8 bases that match TRBD2. The CDR3 is 15 residues long. Germline lookup yields CDR1 LNHDA and CDR2 SQIVND (reference sequence). Trimming took 6 bases from V and 3 from J; bases not matched to a gene: 10. In nucleotides, the CDR3 is TGTGCCAGTAGCAGGTCGGGAGGGCCTTACTACGAGCAGTACTTC. Translated: CASSRSGGPYYEQYF.

Worth noting for this clone: Other DNA sequences of this sample code for an identical CDR3. Here the CDR3 reads CASSLAHEQFF. CDR3 bases: TGTGCCAGCAGCCTTGCGCATGAGCAGTTCTTC. The chain joins TRBV7-9 to TRBJ2-1; D is uncertain. Looked up from germline, CDR1 is SEHNR and CDR2 is FQNEAQ (reference sequence). The CDR3 is 11 residues long. With 5 bases removed from V and 8 bases from J, the gap between germline ends came to 7 bases.

Details on this clone: The identical CDR3 is also encoded by other nucleotide sequences in the sample. The rearrangement uses TRBV2 and TRBJ2-1, with D perhaps TRBD2 (5 bases). Germline V gene sequence: CDR1 SNHLY, CDR2 FYNNEI. The CDR3 consists of 14 residues. V shed 3 bases and J shed 2 bases, with 8 bases lying between them. This CDR3 reads CASSDSGPYNEQFF. The CDR3 coding sequence is TGTGCCAGCAGTGACAGCGGCCCCTACAATGAGCAGTTCTTC. Supplemented by reference TRBV2 and TRBJ2-1, the full variable domain reads EPEVTQTPSHQVTQMGQEVILRCVPISNHLYFYWYRQILGQKVEFLVSFYNNEISEKSEIFDDQFSVERPDGSNFTLKIRSTKLEDSAMYFCASSDSGPYNEQFFGPGTRLTVL.

This clone was seen a single time. This chain connects TRBV7-2 to TRBJ2-3; 7 bases match TRBD1. The V gene's germline CDR1 is SGHTA and CDR2 FQGNSA. Trimming at V came to 5 bases and at J to 0 bases, leaving 5 bases not matched to a gene. The CDR3 runs 15 residues. The CDR3 here is CASSPGTASTDTQYF. CDR3 sequence (DNA): TGTGCCAGCAGCCCCGGGACAGCGAGCACAGATACGCAGTATTTT.

V is TRBV28 and J is TRBJ2-1, with 12 bases that match TRBD2. CDR3 size: 15 residues. Losses at the gene ends were 5 bases for V and 8 bases for J; bases not matched to a gene: 7. CDR1 MDHEN and CDR2 SYDVKM come from the germline V gene. In DNA, the CDR3 is TGTGCCAGCAGTCCTACTAGCGGGGGGCAGGATGAGCAGTTCTTC. Amino acids: CASSPTSGGQDEQFF.

This chain links TRBV28 with TRBJ1-1, with D unclear. The length of the CDR3 is 11 residues. Trimming cost V 10 bases and J 10 bases, with 16 bases left between them. Germline CDR1 and CDR2: MDHEN and SYDVKM. The CDR3 protein is CATSRGYIAFF. Written as DNA, the CDR3 is TGTGCCACCTCACGAGGGTATATAGCTTTCTTT.

The chain combines TRBV28 with TRBJ1-6; a possible D gene is TRBD1 (6 bases). The V gene lost 3 bases and the J gene lost 3 bases, with 18 bases spanning the gap. Germline CDR1 and CDR2: MDHEN and SYDVKM. The CDR3 has 18 amino acids. Here the CDR3 reads CASSFEGGEGVYNSPLHF. As DNA, the CDR3 is TGTGCCAGCAGTTTTGAAGGCGGGGAGGGGGTCTATAATTCACCCCTCCACTTT.

This chain connects TRBV7-6 to TRBJ2-1; D gene uncertain. The V end was cut by 0 bases, the J end by 10 bases, with 10 bases between. The germline gives CDR1 SGHVS, CDR2 FNYEAQ. This CDR3 spans 13 amino acids. DNA of the CDR3: TGTGCCAGCAGCTTAGCCCCCGATTGGGAGCAGTTCTTC. Protein sequence: CASSLAPDWEQFF.

V usage is TRBV7-6 and J usage is TRBJ2-7, with D possibly being TRBD2 (5 bases). The germline gives CDR1 SGHVS, CDR2 FNYEAQ. This CDR3 region has 15 residues. V was trimmed by 5 bases and J by 0 bases, leaving 14 bases between them. CDR3 in amino acids: CASSAEPGNSYEQYF. CDR3 in DNA: TGTGCCAGCAGCGCCGAGCCCGGGAACTCCTACGAGCAGTACTTC.

With regard to this clone: Other DNA sequences in this sample translate to the same CDR3. The gene calls are TRBV27 and TRBJ2-7; 7 positions agree with TRBD1. CDR1 is MNHEY, CDR2 SMNVEV, per germline (reference sequence). The CDR3 is made up of 12 amino acids. The J segment lost 6 bases and the V segment lost 6 bases, leaving 5 bases of the junction unmatched. The CDR3 nucleotides are TGTGCCAGCAGCCCTCCAGGGGGCGAGCAGTACTTC. Translating it yields CASSPPGGEQYF.

This chain connects TRBV19 to TRBJ2-3; D is undetermined. Trimming removed 4 bases from V and 1 base from J, with 12 bases in between. The CDR3 consists of 15 residues. CDR1 and CDR2 (germline): LNHDA, SQIVND (reference sequence). This CDR3 reads CASSSPTDGTDTQYF. CDR3 in DNA: TGTGCCAGTAGTAGTCCGACGGACGGCACAGATACGCAGTATTTT.